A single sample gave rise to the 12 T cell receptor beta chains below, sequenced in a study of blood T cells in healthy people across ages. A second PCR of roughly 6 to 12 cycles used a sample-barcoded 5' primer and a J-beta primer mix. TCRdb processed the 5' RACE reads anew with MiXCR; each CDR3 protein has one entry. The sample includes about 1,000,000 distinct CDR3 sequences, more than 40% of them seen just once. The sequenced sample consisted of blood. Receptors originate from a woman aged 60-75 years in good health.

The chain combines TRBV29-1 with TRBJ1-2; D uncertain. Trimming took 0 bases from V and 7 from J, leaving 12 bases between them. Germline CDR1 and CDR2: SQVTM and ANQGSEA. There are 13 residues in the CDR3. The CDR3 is CSVEDLARTGYTF. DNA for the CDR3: TGCAGCGTTGAAGATCTGGCCAGGACTGGCTACACCTTC.

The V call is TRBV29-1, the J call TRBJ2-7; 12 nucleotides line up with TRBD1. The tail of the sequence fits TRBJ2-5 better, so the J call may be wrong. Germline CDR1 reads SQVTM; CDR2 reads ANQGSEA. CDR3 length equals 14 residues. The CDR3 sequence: CSARDRGLRETQYF. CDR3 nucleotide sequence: TGCAGCGCCCGGGACAGGGGGCTTCGGGAGACCCAGTACTTC.

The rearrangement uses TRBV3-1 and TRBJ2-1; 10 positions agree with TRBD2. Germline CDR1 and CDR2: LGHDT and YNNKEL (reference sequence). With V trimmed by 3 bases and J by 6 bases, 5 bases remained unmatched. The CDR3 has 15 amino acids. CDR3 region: CASSHSSGRSNEQFF. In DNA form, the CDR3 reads TGTGCCAGCAGCCACTCTAGCGGGAGAAGCAATGAGCAGTTCTTC.

DNA for the CDR3: TGTGCCAGCAGCCCCCTGGACAGGTCGTGGGAGACCCAGTACTTC. Protein product: CASSPLDRSWETQYF. The V gene is TRBV9, the J gene TRBJ2-5; 7 bases are a match to TRBD1. The CDR3 is 15 residues long. Trimming cost V 4 bases and J 5 bases; bases outside gene matches: 11. In germline, CDR1 is SGDLS, CDR2 YYNGEE.

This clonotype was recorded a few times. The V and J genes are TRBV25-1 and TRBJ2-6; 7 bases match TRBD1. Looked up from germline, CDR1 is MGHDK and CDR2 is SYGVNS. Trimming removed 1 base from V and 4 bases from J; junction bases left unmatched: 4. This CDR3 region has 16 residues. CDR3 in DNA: TGTGCCAGCAGTGAATCTAGGGGGCCCGGGGCCAACGTCCTGACTTTC. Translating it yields CASSESRGPGANVLTF.

CDR3 sequence: CASSLGRDSQETQYF. CDR3 sequence (DNA): TGTGCCAGCAGCTTAGGCCGGGACAGTCAAGAGACCCAGTACTTC. The chain recombines TRBV11-3 with TRBJ2-5, with 7 bases matching TRBD1. In germline, CDR1 is SGHNT, CDR2 YENEEA. V trimming: 1 base; J trimming: 2 bases; junction bases outside the gene matches: 4. This CDR3 spans 15 amino acids.

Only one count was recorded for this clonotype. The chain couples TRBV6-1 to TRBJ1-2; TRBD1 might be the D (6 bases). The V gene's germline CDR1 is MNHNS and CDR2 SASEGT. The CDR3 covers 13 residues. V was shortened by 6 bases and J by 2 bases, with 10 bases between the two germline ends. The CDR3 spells CASSEGHNYGYTF. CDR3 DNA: TGTGCCAGCAGCGAGGGACACAACTATGGCTACACCTTC.

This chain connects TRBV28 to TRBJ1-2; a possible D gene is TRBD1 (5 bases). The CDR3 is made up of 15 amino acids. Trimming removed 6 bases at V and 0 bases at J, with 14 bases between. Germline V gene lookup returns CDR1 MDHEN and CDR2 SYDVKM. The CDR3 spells CASSSPGVTNYGYTF. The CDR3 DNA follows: TGTGCCAGCAGCTCACCGGGGGTTACTAACTATGGCTACACCTTC.

CDR3 bases: TGTGCCAGCAGCTTAGCTAAAAGGTACAATCAGCCCCAGCATTTT. Amino acid sequence: CASSLAKRYNQPQHF. This chain uses TRBV7-8 with TRBJ1-5; D ambiguous. There are 15 residues in the CDR3. The germline CDR1 and CDR2 sequences are SGHVS and FQNEAQ. Deletions cut 0 bases from V and 3 bases from J, with 9 bases between.

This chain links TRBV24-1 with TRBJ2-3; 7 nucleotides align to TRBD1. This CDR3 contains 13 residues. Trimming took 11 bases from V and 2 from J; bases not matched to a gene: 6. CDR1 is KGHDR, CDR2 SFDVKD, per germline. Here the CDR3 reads CASSDRFTDTQYF. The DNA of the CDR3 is TGTGCCAGCTCGGACAGGTTCACAGATACGCAGTATTTT.

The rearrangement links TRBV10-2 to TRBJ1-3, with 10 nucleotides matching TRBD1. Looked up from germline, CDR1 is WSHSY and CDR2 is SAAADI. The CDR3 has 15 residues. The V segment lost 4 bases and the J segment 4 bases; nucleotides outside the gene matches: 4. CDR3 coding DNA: TGCGCCAGCAGTGGACAGGGGGCGCGAGGAAACACCATATATTTT. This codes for CASSGQGARGNTIYF.

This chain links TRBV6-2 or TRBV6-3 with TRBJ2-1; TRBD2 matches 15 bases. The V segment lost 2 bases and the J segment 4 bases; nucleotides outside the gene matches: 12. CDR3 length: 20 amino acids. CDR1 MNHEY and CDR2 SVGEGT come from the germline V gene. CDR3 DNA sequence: TGTGCCAGCAGTTACCCCCCGGGACTAGCGGGAGGAGCATTTTACAATGAGCAGTTCTTC. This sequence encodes CASSYPPGLAGGAFYNEQFF.